This T cell receptor (beta chain) was sequenced during a study of siplizumab effects on memory and regulatory T cells. Germline V CDR1 and CDR2: SGHAT, FQNNGV. CDR3 length equals 16 residues. Trimming cost V 0 bases and J 5 bases, with 16 bases left between them. In regard to this clone: Its specificity is unknown.

Only in-frame clones appear in the TCRdb table, and some are missing; sequencing was by immunoSEQ multiplex PCR. The sample holds 90,000 to 140,000 clones, under 95% seen once. Broader study findings: The naive T cell population seemed more diverse than memory cells and seemed a major contributor to the alloresponse.

The chain recombines TRBV11-2 with TRBJ2-5, with D perhaps TRBD1 (6 bases). The TCR was taken from a human donor in good health. The sequencing input was CD4+ T cells sorted from blood. The CDR3 coding sequence is TGTGCCAGCAGCTTAGATTACCCCTCGAGGGGGGAGACCCAGTACTTC. This translates into CASSLDYPSRGETQYF.